This TCR beta chain originates from a study of T-cell reconstitution after alpha-beta-depleted transplantation in children. This clonotype was seen repeatedly, ten times or more. During its preparation, the TCRbeta library received unique molecular identifiers. One entry per CDR3 protein results from TCRdb running MiXCR on the PCR reads. Of some 200,000 distinct CDR3 sequences listed, around 10% were seen once; the top ten hold approximately 6.6%. Germline CDR1 and CDR2: SQVTM and ANQGSEA. V lost 5 bases and J lost 0, with 8 bases in between. This CDR3 region has 12 residues. This specimen consisted of PBMCs from the stem cell graft donor, obtained from the stem cell graft. The gene calls are TRBV29-1 and TRBJ2-7; D is unresolved. The clonotype originates from a human donor who donated a stem cell graft to a child with acute lymphoblastic leukemia. The CDR3 nucleotides read TGCAGCGTTCGAGGACCCTCCTACGAGCAGTACTTC. Translation: CSVRGPSYEQYF.